Below, one T cell receptor (beta chain) is given with its context. PCR was performed using 60 Vbeta and 13 Jbeta primers. How the authors handled the data: Approximately 11 million of the about 80 million unique TCR beta chains counted in a later analysis were shared. Only in-frame clones appear in the TCRdb table, and some are missing; sequencing was by immunoSEQ multiplex PCR. V and J calls and clone size come straight from that table; D and trimming were deduced from the DNA. The sample carries roughly 150,000 clones, 84% recorded once. The CDR3 has 16 residues. CDR1 is MNHNS, CDR2 SASEGT, per germline. The V gene end was trimmed by 2 bases and the J gene end by 5 bases; junction bases not matched to a gene: 10. This record belongs to a study of cytomegalovirus exposure and HLA in healthy donors.

Specimen: PBMCs. The TCR comes from a man aged 25-45 years in good health and CMV-seronegative. This chain connects TRBV6-1 to TRBJ1-1; 8 nucleotides line up with TRBD1. The CDR3 nucleotides are TGTGCCAGCAGTGAAAGGTCAGGGGGCGTTCTAACTGAAGCTTTCTTT. It translates to CASSERSGGVLTEAFF.